One T cell receptor (beta chain) is described in this entry. The data are from a study of blood T cell repertoires in COVID-19. As handled by the study authors: Nucleated cell counts were estimated from reference gene primer amplification. Some clones are missing from TCRdb's copy, which holds only in-frame ones; the method was immunoSEQ multiplex PCR. V, J and clone size are taken as reported in that table, and D and trimming were inferred from the DNA itself. The sample contains about 74,000 clones, around 74% of which appear only once. This CDR3 has 14 residues. The germline V and J ends were trimmed by 0 bases and 2 bases, with 9 bases remaining between them. The germline gives CDR1 SGHNT, CDR2 YYREEE (reference sequence).

The rearrangement links TRBV5-4 to TRBJ2-7; D gene ambiguous. The sequenced sample consisted of peripheral blood. This clonotype was obtained from a man aged 65-85 years with acute or convalescent COVID-19. In nucleotides, the CDR3 is TGTGCCAGCAGCTTGGACAGAACAGCCTACGAGCAGTACTTC. This sequence encodes CASSLDRTAYEQYF.